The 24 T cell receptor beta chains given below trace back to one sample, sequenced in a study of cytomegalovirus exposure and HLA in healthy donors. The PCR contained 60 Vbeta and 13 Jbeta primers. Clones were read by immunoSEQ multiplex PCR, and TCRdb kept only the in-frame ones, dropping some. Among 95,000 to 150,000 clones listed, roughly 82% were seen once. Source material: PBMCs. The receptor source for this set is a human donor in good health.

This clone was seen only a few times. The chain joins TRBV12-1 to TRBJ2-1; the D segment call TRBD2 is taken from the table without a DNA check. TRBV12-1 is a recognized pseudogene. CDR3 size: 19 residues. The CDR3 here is CASSFVTGSGRENYNEQFF. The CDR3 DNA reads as TGTGCCAGCAGCTTTGTAACCGGTAGCGGGAGGGAAAACTACAATGAGCAGTTCTTC.

The CDR3 sequence: CASGQGADYEQYF. CDR3 nucleotide sequence: TGTGCCAGCGGACAGGGGGCGGACTACGAGCAGTACTTC. This chain joins TRBV5-6 and TRBJ2-7, with 11 bases aligning to TRBD1. The J segment lost 3 bases and the V segment lost 7 bases, leaving 3 bases of the junction unmatched. Germline-derived CDR1 and CDR2 are SGHDT and YYEEEE. The CDR3 has 13 amino acids.

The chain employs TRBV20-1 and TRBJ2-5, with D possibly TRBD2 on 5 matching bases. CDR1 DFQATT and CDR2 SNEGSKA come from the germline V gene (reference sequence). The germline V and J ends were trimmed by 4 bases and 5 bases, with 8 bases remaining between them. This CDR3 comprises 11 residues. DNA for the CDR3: TGCAGTGCTACTTGGGAGGAGACCCAGTACTTC. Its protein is CSATWEETQYF.

CDR3 in DNA: TGTGCCAGCACAGGGGCTAGCACAGATACGCAGTATTTT. Its translation: CASTGASTDTQYF. V gene TRBV2 combines with J gene TRBJ2-3; possible D gene TRBD1, 6 bases. The V gene's germline CDR1 is SNHLY and CDR2 FYNNEI. Trimming shortened V by 7 bases and J by 0 bases, and 8 bases separated the two germline ends. This CDR3 comprises 13 residues.

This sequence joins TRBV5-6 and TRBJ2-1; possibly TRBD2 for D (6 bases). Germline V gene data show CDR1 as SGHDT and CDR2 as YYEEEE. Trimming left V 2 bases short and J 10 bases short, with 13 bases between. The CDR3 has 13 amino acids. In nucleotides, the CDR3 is TGTGCCAGCAGCTTACCGGGACTCTCGGAGCAGTTCTTC. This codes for CASSLPGLSEQFF.

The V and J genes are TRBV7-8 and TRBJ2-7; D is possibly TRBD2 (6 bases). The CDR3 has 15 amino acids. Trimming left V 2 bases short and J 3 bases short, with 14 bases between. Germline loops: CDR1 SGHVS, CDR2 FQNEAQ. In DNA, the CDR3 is TGTGCCAGCAGCTTACGCCTTAGGAGGGACTACGAGCAGTACTTC. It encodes CASSLRLRRDYEQYF.

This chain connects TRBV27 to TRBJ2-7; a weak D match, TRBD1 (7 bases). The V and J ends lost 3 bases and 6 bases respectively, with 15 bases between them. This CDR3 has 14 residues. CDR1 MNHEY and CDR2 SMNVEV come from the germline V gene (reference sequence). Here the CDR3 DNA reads TGTGCCAGCAGTTTGGCGGGACAGTTCAGCGAGCAGTACTTC. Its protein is CASSLAGQFSEQYF.

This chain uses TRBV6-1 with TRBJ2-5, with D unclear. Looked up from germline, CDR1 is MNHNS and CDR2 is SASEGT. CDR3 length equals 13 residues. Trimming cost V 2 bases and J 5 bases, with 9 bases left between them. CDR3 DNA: TGTGCCAGCAGTGAAAATAGAGTGGAGACCCAGTACTTC. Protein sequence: CASSENRVETQYF.

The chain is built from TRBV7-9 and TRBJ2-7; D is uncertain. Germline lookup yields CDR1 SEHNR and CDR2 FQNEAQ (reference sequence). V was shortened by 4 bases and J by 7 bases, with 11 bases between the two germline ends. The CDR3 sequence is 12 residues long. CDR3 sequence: CASSYELGEQYF. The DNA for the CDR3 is TGTGCCAGCAGCTACGAACTCGGGGAGCAGTACTTC. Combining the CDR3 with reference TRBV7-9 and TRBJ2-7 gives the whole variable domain DTGVSQNPRHKITKRGQNVTFRCDPISEHNRLYWYRQTLGQGPEFLTYFQNEAQLEKSRLLSDRFSAERPKGSFSTLEIQRTEQGDSAMYLCASSYELGEQYFGPGTRLTVT.

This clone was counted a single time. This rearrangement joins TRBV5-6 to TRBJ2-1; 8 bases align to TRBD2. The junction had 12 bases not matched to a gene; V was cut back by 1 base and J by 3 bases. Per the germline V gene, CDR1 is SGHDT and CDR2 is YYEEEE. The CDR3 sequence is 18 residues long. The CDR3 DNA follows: TGTGCCAGCAGCTTGACGAAGGGCGGTCTAGCGGGCTACAATGAGCAGTTCTTC. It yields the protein CASSLTKGGLAGYNEQFF. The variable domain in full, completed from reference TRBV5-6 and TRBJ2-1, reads DAGVTQSPTHLIKTRGQQVTLRCSPKSGHDTVSWYQQALGQGPQFIFQYYEEEERQRGNFPDRFSGHQFPNYSSELNVNALLLGDSALYLCASSLTKGGLAGYNEQFFGPGTRLTVL.

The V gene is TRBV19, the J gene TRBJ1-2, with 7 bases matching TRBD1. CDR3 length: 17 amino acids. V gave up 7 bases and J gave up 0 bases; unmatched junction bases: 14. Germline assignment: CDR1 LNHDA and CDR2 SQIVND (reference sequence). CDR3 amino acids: CASTTTGTFNSNYGYTF. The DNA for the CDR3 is TGTGCCAGTACCACGACAGGGACGTTTAATTCTAACTATGGCTACACCTTC.

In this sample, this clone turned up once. The CDR3: CASSQDDNEKETQYF. CDR3 nucleotide sequence: TGCGCCAGCAGCCAAGATGACAATGAAAAAGAGACCCAGTACTTC. V is TRBV4-1 and J is TRBJ2-5; no clear D gene. Germline V gives CDR1 MGHRA, CDR2 YSYEKL. The V end lost 0 bases, the J end lost 3 bases, and 11 bases lay between the germline ends. The CDR3 totals 15 residues.

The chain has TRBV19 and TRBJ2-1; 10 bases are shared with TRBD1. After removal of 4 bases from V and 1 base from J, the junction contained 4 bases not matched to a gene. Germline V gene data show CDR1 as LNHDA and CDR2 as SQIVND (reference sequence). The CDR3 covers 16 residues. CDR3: CASSKGQGVSYNEQFF. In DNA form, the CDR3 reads TGTGCCAGTAGTAAAGGACAGGGGGTGTCCTACAATGAGCAGTTCTTC.

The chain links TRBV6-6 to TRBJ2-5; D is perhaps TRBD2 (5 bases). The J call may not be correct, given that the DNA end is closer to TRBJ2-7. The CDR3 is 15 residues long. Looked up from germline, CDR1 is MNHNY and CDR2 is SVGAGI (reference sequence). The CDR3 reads CASSPTRGPAYEQYF. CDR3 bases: TGTGCCAGCAGCCCTACCCGCGGGCCAGCCTACGAGCAGTACTTC.

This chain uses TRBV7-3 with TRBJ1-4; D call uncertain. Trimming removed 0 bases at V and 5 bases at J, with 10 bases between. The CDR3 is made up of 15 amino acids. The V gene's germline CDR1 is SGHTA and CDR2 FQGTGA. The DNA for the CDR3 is TGTGCCAGCAGCTTAACTGGGCAGGTGAATGAAAAACTGTTTTTT. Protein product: CASSLTGQVNEKLFF.

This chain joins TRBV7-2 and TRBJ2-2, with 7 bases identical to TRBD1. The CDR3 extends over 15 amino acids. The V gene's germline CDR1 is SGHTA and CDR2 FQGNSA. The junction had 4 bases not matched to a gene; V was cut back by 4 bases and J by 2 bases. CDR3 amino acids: CASSWGTVNTGELFF. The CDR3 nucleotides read TGTGCCAGCAGCTGGGGGACAGTCAACACCGGGGAGCTGTTTTTT. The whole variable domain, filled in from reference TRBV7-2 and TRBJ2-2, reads GAGVSQSPSNKVTEKGKDVELRCDPISGHTALYWYRQSLGQGLEFLIYFQGNSAPDKSGLPSDRFSAERTGGSVSTLTIQRTQQEDSAVYLCASSWGTVNTGELFFGEGSRLTVL.

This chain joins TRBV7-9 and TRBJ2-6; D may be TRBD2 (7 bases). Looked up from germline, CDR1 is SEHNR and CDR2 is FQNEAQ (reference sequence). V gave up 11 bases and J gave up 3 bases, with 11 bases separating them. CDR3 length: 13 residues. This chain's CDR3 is CAGGGGGANVLTF. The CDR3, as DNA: TGTGCCGGGGGGGGCGGTGGGGCCAACGTCCTGACTTTC.

CDR3 amino acids: CASSRTSGNQETQYF. The CDR3 DNA follows: TGTGCCAGCAGTCGGACTAGCGGTAACCAAGAGACCCAGTACTTC. J is TRBJ2-5 and V is TRBV28; 10 positions agree with TRBD2. The V segment lost 5 bases and the J segment 0 bases; nucleotides outside the gene matches: 3. Germline CDR1 and CDR2: MDHEN and SYDVKM. The CDR3 runs to 15 residues.

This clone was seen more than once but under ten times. The DNA of the CDR3 is TGCAGCGCCCGACAGGGCGGCTACGAGCAGTACTTC. Translated: CSARQGGYEQYF. The chain recombines TRBV29-1 with TRBJ2-7, with TRBD1 matching 7 bases. This CDR3 is 12 amino acids long. V was clipped by 7 bases and J by 3 bases; unmatched bases: 6. Per the germline V gene, CDR1 is SQVTM and CDR2 is ANQGSEA.

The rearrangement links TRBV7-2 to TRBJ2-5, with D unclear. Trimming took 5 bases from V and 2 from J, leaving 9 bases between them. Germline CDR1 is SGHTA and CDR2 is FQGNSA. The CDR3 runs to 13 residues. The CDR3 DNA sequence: TGTGCCAGCAGCCCCAAGACACAAGAGACCCAGTACTTC. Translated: CASSPKTQETQYF.

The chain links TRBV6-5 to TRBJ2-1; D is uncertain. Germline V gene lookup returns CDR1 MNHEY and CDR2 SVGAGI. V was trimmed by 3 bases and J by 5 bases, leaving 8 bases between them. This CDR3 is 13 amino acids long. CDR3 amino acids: CASSYVPNNEQFF. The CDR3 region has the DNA TGTGCCAGCAGTTATGTGCCTAACAATGAGCAGTTCTTC.

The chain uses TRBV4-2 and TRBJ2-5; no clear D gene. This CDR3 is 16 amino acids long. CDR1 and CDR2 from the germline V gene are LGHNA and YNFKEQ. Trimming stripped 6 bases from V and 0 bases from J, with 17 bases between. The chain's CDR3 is CASSLNHVADQETQYF. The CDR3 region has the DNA TGTGCCAGCAGTCTTAACCACGTGGCGGACCAAGAGACCCAGTACTTC.

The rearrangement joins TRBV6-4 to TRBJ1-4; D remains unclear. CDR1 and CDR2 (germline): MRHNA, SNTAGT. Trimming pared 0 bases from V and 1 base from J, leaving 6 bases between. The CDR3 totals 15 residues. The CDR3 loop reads CASSDSWRTNEKLFF. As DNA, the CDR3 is TGTGCCAGCAGTGACTCTTGGAGAACTAATGAAAAACTGTTTTTT.

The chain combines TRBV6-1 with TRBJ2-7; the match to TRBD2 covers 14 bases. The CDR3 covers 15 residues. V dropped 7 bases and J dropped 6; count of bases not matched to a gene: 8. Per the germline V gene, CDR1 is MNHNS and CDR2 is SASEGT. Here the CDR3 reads CASMRGLAGVSEQYF. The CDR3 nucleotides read TGTGCCAGCATGAGGGGACTAGCGGGAGTTTCCGAGCAGTACTTC.